Each of the 9 T cell receptor beta chains below was sequenced from the same sample in a study of OX40 agonist ivuxolimab in advanced cancers. The data were produced by immunoSEQ multiplex PCR, yet TCRdb's version contains in-frame clones alone and is incomplete. The table includes about 67,000 clones, approximately 93% detected once. The source material was CD4+ or CD8+ T cells sorted from blood, sampled in a trial of the OX40 agonist ivuxolimab. The receptors come from an adult with an advanced solid tumor such as melanoma, head and neck, liver or kidney cancer.

CDR3 amino acids: CASSQDMGRRNTEAFF. CDR3 bases: TGTGCCAGCAGCCAAGATATGGGAAGGCGGAACACTGAAGCTTTCTTT. This chain links TRBV4-2 with TRBJ1-1; D call uncertain. Trimming pared 0 bases from V and 1 base from J, leaving 12 bases between. The CDR3 runs 16 residues. Germline V gene sequence: CDR1 LGHNA, CDR2 YNFKEQ.

The V call is TRBV28, the J call TRBJ1-2; 9 bases are shared with TRBD1. CDR1 is MDHEN, CDR2 SYDVKM, per germline. CDR3 size: 13 residues. The V segment lost 3 bases and the J segment 10 bases; nucleotides outside the gene matches: 6. The CDR3: CASSFGDREDYTF. The CDR3 region has the DNA TGTGCCAGCAGTTTCGGGGACAGGGAGGACTACACCTTC.

To note about this clone: Because the CDR3 is missing its conserved closing phenylalanine or tryptophan, this is likely a read error. The genes are TRBV27 and TRBJ1-1; no clear D. The germline V gene encodes CDR1 MNHEY and CDR2 SMNVEV (reference sequence). The ends were cut back, 6 bases at V and 1 base at J, with 9 bases in the middle. The CDR3 consists of 13 residues. DNA for the CDR3: TGTGCCAGCAGGACGACGGGGAACACTGAAGCTTTCCTT. It encodes CASRTTGNTEAFL.

This clone was detected only a few times. V usage is TRBV18 and J usage is TRBJ1-2; TRBD1 matches at 7 bases. This CDR3 comprises 13 residues. The V gene's germline CDR1 is KGHSH and CDR2 LQKENI. The trim removed 6 bases at V and 7 bases at J, leaving 8 bases unmatched. The CDR3 nucleotides are TGTGCCAGCTCCTCCAGGGACAGTCCTGGCTACACCTTC. It translates to CASSSRDSPGYTF.

V usage is TRBV6-6 and J usage is TRBJ1-1; a possible D gene is TRBD1 (5 bases). The CDR3 runs 13 residues. Trimming cost V 11 bases and J 2 bases, with 15 bases left between them. The germline gives CDR1 MNHNY, CDR2 SVGAGI (reference sequence). The CDR3 region is CAHSETVNTEAFF. In DNA, the CDR3 is TGTGCCCACAGCGAGACAGTAAACACTGAAGCTTTCTTT.

This chain uses TRBV25-1 with TRBJ1-5; the match to TRBD1 covers 7 bases. Trimming removed 1 base from V and 5 bases from J; junction bases left unmatched: 8. The length of the CDR3 is 16 residues. In germline, CDR1 is MGHDK, CDR2 SYGVNS. The CDR3 DNA follows: TGTGCCAGCAGTGAATCAGGGAGGGGGCGCGATCAGCCCCAGCATTTT. This encodes CASSESGRGRDQPQHF.

The rearrangement links TRBV7-9 to TRBJ1-1, with a tentative D call TRBD1 (5 bases). Trimming pared 8 bases from V and 1 base from J, leaving 11 bases between. This CDR3 has 13 amino acids. Germline V lookup: CDR1 SEHNR, CDR2 FQNEAQ (reference sequence). The CDR3 is CASPTGENTEAFF. The CDR3 coding sequence is TGTGCCAGCCCTACAGGAGAGAACACTGAAGCTTTCTTT.

V is TRBV27 and J is TRBJ2-7, with a weak D call TRBD2 (5 bases). Trimming took 4 bases from V and 4 from J, leaving 5 bases between them. The V gene's germline CDR1 is MNHEY and CDR2 SMNVEV (reference sequence). The CDR3 has 11 residues. The CDR3 region has the DNA TGTGCCAGCAGTTCGGGGTACGAGCAGTACTTC. Translation: CASSSGYEQYF.

V gene TRBV19 combines with J gene TRBJ2-7; TRBD1 aligns across 8 bases. This CDR3 spans 16 amino acids. J was trimmed by 3 bases and V by 3 bases; bases with no gene match: 10. The germline CDR1 and CDR2 sequences are LNHDA and SQIVND (reference sequence). Written as DNA, the CDR3 is TGTGCCAGTAGTATCCGGGGCGGGACAGGCTACTACGAGCAGTACTTC. Encoded protein: CASSIRGGTGYYEQYF.